This T cell receptor beta chain was captured in a study of cytomegalovirus exposure and HLA in healthy donors. Germline lookup yields CDR1 SGHNT and CDR2 YENEEA. The trim removed 5 bases at V and 0 bases at J, leaving 4 bases unmatched. The CDR3 length is 15 residues. Donors were drawn from the approximately 120-subject validation cohort, separate from the roughly 700-subject first cohort. Using immunoSEQ multiplex PCR, the repertoire was profiled, and TCRdb retains in-frame clones only, with some absent. This sample has around 56,000 clones; roughly 93% occur once, and the top ten carry roughly 1.8%.

Sequenced material: PBMCs. The rearrangement joins TRBV11-3 to TRBJ2-1; TRBD2 agrees at 7 bases. This TCR came from a woman in her late teens or twenties in good health and CMV-seropositive. The CDR3, as DNA: TGTGCCAGCAGCCTTACTAGCGTCTCCTACAATGAGCAGTTCTTC. Translated, it gives CASSLTSVSYNEQFF.